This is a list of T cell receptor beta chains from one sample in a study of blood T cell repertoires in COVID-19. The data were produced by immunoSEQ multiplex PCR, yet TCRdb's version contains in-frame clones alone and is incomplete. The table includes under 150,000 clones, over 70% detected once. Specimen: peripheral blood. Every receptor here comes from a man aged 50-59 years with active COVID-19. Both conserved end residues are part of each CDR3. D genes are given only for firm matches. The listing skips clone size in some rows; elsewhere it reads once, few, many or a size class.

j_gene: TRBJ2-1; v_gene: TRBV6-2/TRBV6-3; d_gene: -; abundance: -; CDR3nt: TGTGCCAGCAGTTACGGCGGGGCAACTTACAATGAGCAGTTCTTC; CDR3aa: CASSYGGATYNEQFF
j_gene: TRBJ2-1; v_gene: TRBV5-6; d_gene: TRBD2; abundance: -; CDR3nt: TGTGCCAGCAGCCGGACTAGCGGATTACTCTACAATGAGCAGTTCTTC; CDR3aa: CASSRTSGLLYNEQFF
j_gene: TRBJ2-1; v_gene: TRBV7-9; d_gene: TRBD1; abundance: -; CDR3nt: TGTGCCAGCAGCCCCACAGGGGTTAACAATGAGCAGTTCTTC; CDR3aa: CASSPTGVNNEQFF
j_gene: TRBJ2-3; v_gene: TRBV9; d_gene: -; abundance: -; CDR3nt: TGTGCCAGCAGCGTAGAGACTAGCACAGATACGCAGTATTTT; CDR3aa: CASSVETSTDTQYF
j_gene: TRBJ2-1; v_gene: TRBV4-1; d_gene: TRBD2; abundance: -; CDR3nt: TGCGCCAGCAGCCACACCCAAGCGGGGGGGAATGAGCAGTTCTTC; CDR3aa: CASSHTQAGGNEQFF
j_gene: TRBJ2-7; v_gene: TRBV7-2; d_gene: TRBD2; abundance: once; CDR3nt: TGTGCCAGCAGCTTACTTTACGGGGGGGCCTCCGAGCAGTACTTC; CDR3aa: CASSLLYGGASEQYF
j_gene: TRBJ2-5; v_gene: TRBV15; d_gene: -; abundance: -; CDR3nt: TGTGCCACCCGGGATAGGGACCAAGAGACCCAGTACTTC; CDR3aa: CATRDRDQETQYF
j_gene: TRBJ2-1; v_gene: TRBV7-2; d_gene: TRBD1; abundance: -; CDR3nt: TGTGCCAGCAGGGGACAGGCCGACTCCTACAATGAGCAGTTCTTC; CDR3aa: CASRGQADSYNEQFF
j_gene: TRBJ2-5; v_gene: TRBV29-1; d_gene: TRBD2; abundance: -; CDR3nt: TGCAGCGTTGAATGGAGCGGGGTCACAGAGACCCAGTACTTC; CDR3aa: CSVEWSGVTETQYF
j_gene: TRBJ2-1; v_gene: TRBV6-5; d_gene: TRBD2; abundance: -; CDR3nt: TGTGCCAGCAGTTACGCCGGGACTAGCGGCAATGAGCAGTTCTTC; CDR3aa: CASSYAGTSGNEQFF
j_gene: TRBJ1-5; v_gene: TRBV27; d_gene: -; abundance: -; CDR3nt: TGTGCCAGCAGTTTATCCCGTGACAGGCCCCAGCATTTT; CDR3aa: CASSLSRDRPQHF
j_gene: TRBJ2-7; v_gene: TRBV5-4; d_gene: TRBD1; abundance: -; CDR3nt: TGTGCCAGCAGATACGGACAGGGGCGCGAGCAGTACTTC; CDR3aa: CASRYGQGREQYF
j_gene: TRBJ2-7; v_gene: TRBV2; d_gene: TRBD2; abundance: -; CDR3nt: TGTGCCAGCGGGTGGTTCAGCGGGGGGTCGGGCGAGCAGTACTTC; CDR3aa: CASGWFSGGSGEQYF
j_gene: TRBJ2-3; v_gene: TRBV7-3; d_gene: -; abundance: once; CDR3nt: TGTGCCAGCAGCTTAGTTGGCGGGGGCCCTGGGAGCACAGATACGCAGTATTTT; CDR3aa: CASSLVGGGPGSTDTQYF
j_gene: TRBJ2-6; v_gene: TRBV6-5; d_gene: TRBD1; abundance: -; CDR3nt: TGTGCCACCGGGACAGGGGGCGCCGGGGCCAACGTCCTGACTTTC; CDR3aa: CATGTGGAGANVLTF
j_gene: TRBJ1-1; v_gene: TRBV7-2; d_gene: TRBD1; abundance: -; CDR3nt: TGTGCCAGCAGCCCCGGGACAGTGAACACTGAAGCTTTCTTT; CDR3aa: CASSPGTVNTEAFF
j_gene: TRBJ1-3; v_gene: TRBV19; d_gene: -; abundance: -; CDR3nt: TGTGCCAGTCGGGAATCGGGGGGCCCTGGAAACACCATATATTTT; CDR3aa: CASRESGGPGNTIYF
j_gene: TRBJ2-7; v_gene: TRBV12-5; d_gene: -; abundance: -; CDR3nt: TGTGCTAGTGGCCGGGACTCTTCTCAGTACTTC; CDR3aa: CASGRDSSQYF
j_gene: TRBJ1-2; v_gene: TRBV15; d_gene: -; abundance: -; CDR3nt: TGTGCCACCAGACGACCGGACAGAGCTAACTATGGCTACACCTTC; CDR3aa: CATRRPDRANYGYTF
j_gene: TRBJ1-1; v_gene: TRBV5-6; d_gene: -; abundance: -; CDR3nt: TGTGCCAGCAGCCGACGGACGGAAAGGGGCACTGAAGCTTTCTTT; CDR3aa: CASSRRTERGTEAFF
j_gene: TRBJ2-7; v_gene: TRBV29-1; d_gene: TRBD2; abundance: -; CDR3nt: TGCAGCGTTCCGGGGGGGCCGGCCGAGCAGTACTTC; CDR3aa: CSVPGGPAEQYF
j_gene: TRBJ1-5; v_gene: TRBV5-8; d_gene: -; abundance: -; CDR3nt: TGTGCCAGCAGTAAGTACAGGGGCAATCAGCCCCAGCATTTT; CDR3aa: CASSKYRGNQPQHF
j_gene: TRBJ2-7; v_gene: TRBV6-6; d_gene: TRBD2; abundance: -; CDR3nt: TGTGCCAGCAGTTCCCGCGACCGGGGGGGCGGATACGAGCAGTACTTC; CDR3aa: CASSSRDRGGGYEQYF
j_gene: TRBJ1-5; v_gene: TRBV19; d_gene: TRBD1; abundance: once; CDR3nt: TGTGCCAGTGTTGACAGGGGTCGTCAGCCCCAGCATTTT; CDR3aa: CASVDRGRQPQHF
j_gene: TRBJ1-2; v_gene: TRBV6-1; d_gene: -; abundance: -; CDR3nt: TGTGCCAGCAGTGAATTTGGAGACTTCTATGGCTACACCTTC; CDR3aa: CASSEFGDFYGYTF
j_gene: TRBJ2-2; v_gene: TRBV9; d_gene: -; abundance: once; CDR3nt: TGTGCCAGCAGCGTAGCCGGGGAGCCCTGGGACACCGGGGAGCTGTTTTTT; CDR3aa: CASSVAGEPWDTGELFF
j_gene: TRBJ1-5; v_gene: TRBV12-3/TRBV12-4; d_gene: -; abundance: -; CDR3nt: TGTGCCAGCAGAAGAACAGATCAGCCCCAGCATTTT; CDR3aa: CASRRTDQPQHF
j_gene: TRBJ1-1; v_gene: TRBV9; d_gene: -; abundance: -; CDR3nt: TGTGCCAGCAGCGCCAGGTTGAACACTGAAGCTTTCTTT; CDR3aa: CASSARLNTEAFF
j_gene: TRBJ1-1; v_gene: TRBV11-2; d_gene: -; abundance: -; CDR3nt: TGTGCCAGCAGCGTAGACATTTCCACTGAAGCTTTCTTT; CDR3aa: CASSVDISTEAFF
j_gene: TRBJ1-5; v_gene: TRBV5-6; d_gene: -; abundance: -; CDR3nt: TGTGCCAGCAGCTTTCAGGCCAGCAATCAGCCCCAGCATTTT; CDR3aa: CASSFQASNQPQHF
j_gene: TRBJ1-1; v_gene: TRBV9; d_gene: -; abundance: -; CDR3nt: TGTGCCAGCAGCGAGGGAGGAAACACTGAAGCTTTCTTT; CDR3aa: CASSEGGNTEAFF
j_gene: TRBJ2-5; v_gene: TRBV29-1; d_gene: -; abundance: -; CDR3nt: TGCAGCGCCGCGACTAGGTCCAGGGAGACCCAGTACTTC; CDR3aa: CSAATRSRETQYF
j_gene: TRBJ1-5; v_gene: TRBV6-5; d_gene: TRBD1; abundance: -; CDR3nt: TGTGCCAGCAGCCGGACAGGGGGTCAGCCCCAGCATTTT; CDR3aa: CASSRTGGQPQHF
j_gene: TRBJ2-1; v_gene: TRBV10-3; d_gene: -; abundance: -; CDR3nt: TGTGCCACTATAGTCGGGGGTATCAACAATGAGCAGTTCTTC; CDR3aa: CATIVGGINNEQFF
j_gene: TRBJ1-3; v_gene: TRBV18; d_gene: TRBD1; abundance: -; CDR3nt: TGTGCCAGCTCACCGGACAGGGTGTCCGGAAACACCATATATTTT; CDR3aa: CASSPDRVSGNTIYF
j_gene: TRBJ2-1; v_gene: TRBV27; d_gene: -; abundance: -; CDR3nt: TGTGCCAGCAGTCCATACCTTCAGGGGAATGAGCAGTTCTTC; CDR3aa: CASSPYLQGNEQFF
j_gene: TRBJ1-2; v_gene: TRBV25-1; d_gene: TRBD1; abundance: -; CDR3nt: TGTGCCAGCAGTGGGGGCGGGGACAGCTATTATGGCTACACCTTC; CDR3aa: CASSGGGDSYYGYTF